Included here is one T cell receptor (beta chain) sequence, with context. What it binds is not known. CDR1 and CDR2 from the germline V gene are SGHRS and YFSETQ. CDR3 length: 14 residues. Trimming removed 0 bases from V and 4 bases from J, with 9 bases in between. The sample belongs to a study of OX40 agonist ivuxolimab in advanced cancers. In the study overall: It was ivuxolimab, an agonistic anti-OX40 (CD134) antibody, that patients were treated with. Having had anti-PD-1, anti-PD-L1 or anti-CTLA-4 therapy before was allowed, and over 35% had some.

Produced via immunoSEQ multiplex PCR; TCRdb's table is partial and in-frame only. The table has 35,000 or so clones, around 82% seen once. General study findings and limits: Clonal expansion by week 6 occurred in CD4+ and CD8+ blood T cells (at 0.1 to 3.0 mg/kg).

This chain links TRBV5-1 with TRBJ2-3; D may be TRBD1 (6 bases). The sample in question was CD4+ or CD8+ T cells sorted from blood, obtained in a trial of the OX40 agonist ivuxolimab. The receptor was derived from an adult with an advanced solid tumor such as melanoma, head and neck, liver or kidney cancer. The CDR3 bases are TGCGCCAGCAGCTTGGCGCCAGGGGCAGATACGCAGTATTTT. It encodes CASSLAPGADTQYF.